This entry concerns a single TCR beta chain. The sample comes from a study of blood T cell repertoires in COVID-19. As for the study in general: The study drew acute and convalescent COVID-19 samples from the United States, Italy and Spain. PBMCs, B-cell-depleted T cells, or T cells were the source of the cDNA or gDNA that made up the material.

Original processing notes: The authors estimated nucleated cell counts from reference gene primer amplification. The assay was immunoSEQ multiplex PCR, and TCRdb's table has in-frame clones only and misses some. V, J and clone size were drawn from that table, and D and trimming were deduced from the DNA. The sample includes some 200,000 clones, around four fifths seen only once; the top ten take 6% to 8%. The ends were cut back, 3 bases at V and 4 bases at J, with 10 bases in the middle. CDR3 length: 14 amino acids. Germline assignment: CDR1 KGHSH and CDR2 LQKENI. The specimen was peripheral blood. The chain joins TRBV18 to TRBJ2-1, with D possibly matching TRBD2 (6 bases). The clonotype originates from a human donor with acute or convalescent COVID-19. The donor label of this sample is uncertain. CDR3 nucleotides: TGTGCCAGCTCACCCGGACTAAAATACAATGAGCAGTTCTTC. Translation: CASSPGLKYNEQFF.